These 3 T cell receptor beta chains share one sample of origin, sequenced in a study of shared clonotypes between healthy human individuals. Produced via immunoSEQ multiplex PCR; TCRdb's table is partial and in-frame only. The sample consists of hundreds of thousands of clones, approximately 96% of them appearing once. Naive CD8 cells, CD45RO-negative and positively selected for CCR7, excluded terminally differentiated effector memory CD45RA+ cells. Sequencing input: naive CD8+ T cells sorted from blood. The receptors originated from a woman in her twenties or thirties in good health.

This chain connects TRBV28 to TRBJ2-3, with D perhaps matching TRBD1 (5 bases). The CDR3 loop spans 15 amino acids. Germline lookup yields CDR1 MDHEN and CDR2 SYDVKM. The ends were cut back, 5 bases at V and 3 bases at J, with 15 bases in the middle. The chain's CDR3 is CASSPSQGSTDTQYF. Here the CDR3 DNA reads TGTGCCAGCAGTCCTTCGCAGGGATCGACAGATACGCAGTATTTT.

The chain has TRBV6-5 and TRBJ2-5; no clear D gene. In germline, CDR1 is MNHEY, CDR2 SVGAGI. V was pared by 2 bases and J by 3 bases, with 7 bases between. The CDR3 runs 13 residues. The CDR3 nucleotides read TGTGCCAGCAGTTACAGGTCCGAAGAGACCCAGTACTTC. As protein: CASSYRSEETQYF.

The chain couples TRBV20-1 to TRBJ2-1, with D perhaps matching TRBD1 (5 bases). The V end was cut by 5 bases, the J end by 9 bases, with 11 bases between. CDR3 length: 11 amino acids. Looked up from germline, CDR1 is DFQATT and CDR2 is SNEGSKA (reference sequence). The CDR3 here is CSARLGPEQFF. CDR3 DNA: TGCAGTGCTCGTCTGGGGCCTGAGCAGTTCTTC.